This T cell receptor (beta chain) is drawn from a study of shared clonotypes between healthy human individuals. Each PCR replicate from the sorted subsets contained 150 to 200 ng DNA, which is about 31,000 T cell genomes. Produced via immunoSEQ multiplex PCR; TCRdb's table is partial and in-frame only. The profile shows roughly 2 million clones, 95% of them singletons. In the CD4+ fraction, cells were divided into CD45RA+ naive and CD45RA-negative memory subsets. The CDR3 spans 15 residues. V lost 1 base, J lost 4 bases, and 6 bases stayed unmatched. Germline V gene data show CDR1 as MGHRA and CDR2 as YSYEKL. A single count supports this clone.

Sequencing was performed on naive CD4+ T cells sorted from blood. Subset meaning: CD45RA+ positively selected. This chain links TRBV4-1 with TRBJ2-7; 8 bases are a match to TRBD1. This receptor was obtained from a man aged 18 to 35 in good health. This CDR3 reads CASSQADRDRYEQYF. CDR3 coding DNA: TGCGCCAGCAGCCAAGCGGACAGGGATAGGTACGAGCAGTACTTC.